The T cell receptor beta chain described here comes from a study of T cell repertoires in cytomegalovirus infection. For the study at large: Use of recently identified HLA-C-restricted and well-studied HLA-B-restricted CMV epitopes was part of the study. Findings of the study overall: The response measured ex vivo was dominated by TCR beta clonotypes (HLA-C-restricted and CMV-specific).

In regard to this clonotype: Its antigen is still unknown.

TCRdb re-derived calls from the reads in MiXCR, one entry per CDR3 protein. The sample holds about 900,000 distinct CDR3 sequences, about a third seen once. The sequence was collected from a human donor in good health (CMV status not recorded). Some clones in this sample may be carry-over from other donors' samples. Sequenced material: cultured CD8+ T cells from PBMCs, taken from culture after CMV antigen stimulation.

The CDR3: CASSIDVGDWVNEQFF. The CDR3 DNA reads TGTGCCAGTAGTATAGATGTGGGGGACTGGGTGAATGAGCAGTTCTTC. The chain is built from TRBV19 and TRBJ2-1; perhaps TRBD2 as D (6 bases). Germline V lookup: CDR1 LNHDA, CDR2 SQIVND (reference sequence). The CDR3 extends over 16 amino acids. With 0 bases removed from V and 7 bases from J, the gap between germline ends came to 16 bases. The full variable domain, with the rest looked up from reference TRBV19 and TRBJ2-1, is DGGITQSPKYLFRKEGQNVTLSCEQNLNHDAMYWYRQDPGQGLRLIYYSQIVNDFQKGDIAEGYSVSREKKESFPLTVTSAQKNPTAFYLCASSIDVGDWVNEQFFGPGTRLTVL.